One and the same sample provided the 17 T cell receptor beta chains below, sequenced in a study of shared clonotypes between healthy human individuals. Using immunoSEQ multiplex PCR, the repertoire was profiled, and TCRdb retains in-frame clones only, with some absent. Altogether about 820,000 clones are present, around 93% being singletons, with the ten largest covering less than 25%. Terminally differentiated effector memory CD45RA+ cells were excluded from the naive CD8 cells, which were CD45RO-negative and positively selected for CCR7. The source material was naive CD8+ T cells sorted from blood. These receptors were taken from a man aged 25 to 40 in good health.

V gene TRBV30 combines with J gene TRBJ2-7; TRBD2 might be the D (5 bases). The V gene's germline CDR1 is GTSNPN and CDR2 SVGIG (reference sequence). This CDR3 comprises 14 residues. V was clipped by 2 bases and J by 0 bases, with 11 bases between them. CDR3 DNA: TGTGCCTGGAGTCCCAGCGGCAGCTCCTACGAGCAGTACTTC. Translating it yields CAWSPSGSSYEQYF.

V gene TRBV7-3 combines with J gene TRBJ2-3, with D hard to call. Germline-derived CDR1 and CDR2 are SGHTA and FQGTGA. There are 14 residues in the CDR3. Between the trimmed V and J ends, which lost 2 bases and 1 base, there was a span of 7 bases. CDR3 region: CASSLGFGTDTQYF. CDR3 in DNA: TGTGCCAGCAGCTTAGGGTTTGGCACAGATACGCAGTATTTT.

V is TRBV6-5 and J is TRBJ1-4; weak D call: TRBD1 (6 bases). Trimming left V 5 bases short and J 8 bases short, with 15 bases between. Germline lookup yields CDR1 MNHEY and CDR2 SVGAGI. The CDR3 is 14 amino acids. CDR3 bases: TGTGCCAGCAGTAGACCAGGGGCCAAGGAAAAACTGTTTTTT. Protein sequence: CASSRPGAKEKLFF.

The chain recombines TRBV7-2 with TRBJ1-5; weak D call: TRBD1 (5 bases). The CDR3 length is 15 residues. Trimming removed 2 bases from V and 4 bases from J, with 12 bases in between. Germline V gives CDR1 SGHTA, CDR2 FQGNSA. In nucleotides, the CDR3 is TGTGCCAGCAGCTTATGGTCAGGGTATAATCAGCCCCAGCATTTT. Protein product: CASSLWSGYNQPQHF.

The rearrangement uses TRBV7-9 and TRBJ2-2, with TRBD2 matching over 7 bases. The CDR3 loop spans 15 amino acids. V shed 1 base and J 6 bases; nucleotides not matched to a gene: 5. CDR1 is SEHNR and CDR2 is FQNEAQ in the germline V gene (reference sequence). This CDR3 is CASSLESGISGELFF. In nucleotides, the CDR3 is TGTGCCAGCAGCTTAGAGAGCGGGATCTCCGGGGAGCTGTTTTTT. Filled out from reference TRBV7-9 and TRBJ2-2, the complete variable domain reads DTGVSQNPRHKITKRGQNVTFRCDPISEHNRLYWYRQTLGQGPEFLTYFQNEAQLEKSRLLSDRFSAERPKGSFSTLEIQRTEQGDSAMYLCASSLESGISGELFFGEGSRLTVL.

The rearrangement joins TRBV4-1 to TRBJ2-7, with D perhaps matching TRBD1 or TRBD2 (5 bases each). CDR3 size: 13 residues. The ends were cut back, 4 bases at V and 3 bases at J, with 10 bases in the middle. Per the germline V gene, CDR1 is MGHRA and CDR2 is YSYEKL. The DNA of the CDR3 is TGCGCCAGCAGCCTGGGTGGGGGCTACGAGCAGTACTTC. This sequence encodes CASSLGGGYEQYF.

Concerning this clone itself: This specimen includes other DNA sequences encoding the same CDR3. The CDR3 DNA reads as TGTGCCAGCAGTTTATTGGGGGTGACAGATACGCAGTATTTT. Its translation: CASSLLGVTDTQYF. The gene calls are TRBV28 and TRBJ2-3, with D tentatively TRBD1 or TRBD2 (5 bases each). The V end lost 1 base, the J end lost 3 bases, and 8 bases lay between the germline ends. Germline CDR1 reads MDHEN; CDR2 reads SYDVKM. The CDR3 runs to 14 residues. Full variable domain (rest looked up from reference TRBV28 and TRBJ2-3): DVKVTQSSRYLVKRTGEKVFLECVQDMDHENMFWYRQDPGLGLRLIYFSYDVKMKEKGDIPEGYSVSREKKERFSLILESASTNQTSMYLCASSLLGVTDTQYFGPGTRLTVL.

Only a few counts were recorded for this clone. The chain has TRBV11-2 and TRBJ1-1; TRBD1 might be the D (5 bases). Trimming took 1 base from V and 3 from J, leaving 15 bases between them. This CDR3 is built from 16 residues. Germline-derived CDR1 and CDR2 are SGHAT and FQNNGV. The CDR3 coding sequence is TGTGCCAGCAGCTTAGTACAGGTACGAAGGGACACTGAAGCTTTCTTT. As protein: CASSLVQVRRDTEAFF.

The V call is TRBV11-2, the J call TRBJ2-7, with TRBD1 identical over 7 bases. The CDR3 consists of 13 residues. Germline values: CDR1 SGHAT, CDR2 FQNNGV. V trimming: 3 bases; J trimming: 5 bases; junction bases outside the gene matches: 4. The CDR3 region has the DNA TGTGCCAGCAGCTTCCGACAGGGTGACGAGCAGTACTTC. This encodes CASSFRQGDEQYF.

The CDR3 sequence is CASSLALTSGGQQYF. The CDR3 coding sequence is TGTGCCAGCAGCTTGGCCTTGACTAGCGGGGGCCAACAGTATTTT. The chain is built from TRBV5-4 and TRBJ2-3, with 12 bases fitting TRBD2. Looked up from germline, CDR1 is SGHNT and CDR2 is YYREEE (reference sequence). V lost 0 bases and J lost 12; bases outside the gene matches: 8. CDR3 length equals 15 residues.

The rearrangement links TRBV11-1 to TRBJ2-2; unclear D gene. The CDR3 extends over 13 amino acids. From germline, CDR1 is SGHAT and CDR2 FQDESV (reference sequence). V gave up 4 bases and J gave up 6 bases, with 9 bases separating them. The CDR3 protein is CASSSVGSGELFF. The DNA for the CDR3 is TGTGCCAGCAGCTCCGTCGGTTCCGGGGAGCTGTTTTTT.

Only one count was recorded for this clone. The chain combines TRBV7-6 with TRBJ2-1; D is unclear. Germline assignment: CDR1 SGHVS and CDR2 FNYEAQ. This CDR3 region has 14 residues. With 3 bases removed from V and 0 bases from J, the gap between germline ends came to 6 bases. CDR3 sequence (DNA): TGTGCCAGCAGCTTCGAAAGCTCCTACAATGAGCAGTTCTTC. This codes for CASSFESSYNEQFF.

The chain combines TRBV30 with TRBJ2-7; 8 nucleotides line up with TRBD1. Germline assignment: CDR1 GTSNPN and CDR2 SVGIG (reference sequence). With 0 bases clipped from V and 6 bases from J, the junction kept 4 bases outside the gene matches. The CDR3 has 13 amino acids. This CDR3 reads CAWSVWQGAEQYF. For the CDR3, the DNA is TGTGCCTGGAGTGTATGGCAGGGGGCCGAGCAGTACTTC.

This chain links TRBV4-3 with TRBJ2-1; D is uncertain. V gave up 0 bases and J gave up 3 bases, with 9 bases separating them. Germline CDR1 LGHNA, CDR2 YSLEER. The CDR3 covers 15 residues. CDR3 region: CASSQDSGFYNEQFF. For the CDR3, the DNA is TGCGCCAGCAGCCAAGATTCCGGGTTCTACAATGAGCAGTTCTTC.

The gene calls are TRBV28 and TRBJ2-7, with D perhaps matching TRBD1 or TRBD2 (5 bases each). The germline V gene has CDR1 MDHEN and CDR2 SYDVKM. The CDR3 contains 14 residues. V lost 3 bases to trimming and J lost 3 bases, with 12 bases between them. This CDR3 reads CASSFPGTNYEQYF. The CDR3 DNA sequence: TGTGCCAGCAGTTTCCCCGGGACCAACTACGAGCAGTACTTC.

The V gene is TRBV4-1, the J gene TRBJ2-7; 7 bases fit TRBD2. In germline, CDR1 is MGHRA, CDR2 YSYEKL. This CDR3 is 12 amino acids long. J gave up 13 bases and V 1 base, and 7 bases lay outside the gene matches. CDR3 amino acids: CASSQGGGLFYF. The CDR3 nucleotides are TGCGCCAGCAGCCAAGGGGGGGGACTCTTCTACTTC.

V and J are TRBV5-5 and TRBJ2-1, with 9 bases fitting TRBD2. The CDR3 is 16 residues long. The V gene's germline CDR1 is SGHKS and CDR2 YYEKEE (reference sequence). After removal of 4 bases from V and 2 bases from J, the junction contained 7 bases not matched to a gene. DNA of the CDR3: TGTGCCAGCAGCGAAAGACTAGCGGTAACCTACAATGAGCAGTTCTTC. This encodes CASSERLAVTYNEQFF.